Presented here are 21 T cell receptor beta chains from one specimen sequenced in a study of blood T cell repertoires in COVID-19. Some clones are missing from TCRdb's copy, which holds only in-frame ones; the method was immunoSEQ multiplex PCR. The profile covers 180,000 or so clones, with around 88% appearing a single time and about 4.1% taken by the ten largest. Sequencing input: peripheral blood. These receptors all stem from a woman under 40 with acute or convalescent COVID-19.

The gene calls are TRBV28 and TRBJ2-1; TRBD2 matches at 8 bases. CDR3 length: 11 amino acids. Germline V gene sequence: CDR1 MDHEN, CDR2 SYDVKM. With V trimmed by 7 bases and J by 8 bases, 1 base remained unmatched. The CDR3 loop is CASTGGHEQFF. The CDR3 DNA sequence: TGTGCCAGCACGGGGGGGCATGAGCAGTTCTTC.

J is TRBJ2-5 and V is TRBV4-2; the match to TRBD2 covers 7 bases. CDR1 is LGHNA, CDR2 YNFKEQ, per germline. The CDR3 spans 14 residues. After removal of 0 bases from V and 7 bases from J, the junction contained 5 bases not matched to a gene. CDR3 nucleotide sequence: TGTGCCAGCAGCCAAGATTGGGCTAGCGGGACCCAGTACTTC. This encodes CASSQDWASGTQYF.

This rearrangement joins TRBV11-2 to TRBJ2-1; 10 positions match TRBD2. CDR1 is SGHAT and CDR2 is FQNNGV in the germline V gene. The CDR3 spans 15 residues. V lost 8 bases and J lost 4; bases outside the gene matches: 8. The CDR3 sequence is CASAPGLAAYNEQFF. CDR3 bases: TGTGCCAGCGCGCCTGGACTAGCGGCGTACAATGAGCAGTTCTTC.

The chain couples TRBV4-2 to TRBJ2-7; 8 bases match TRBD1. The CDR3 sequence is 13 residues long. The germline V gene has CDR1 LGHNA and CDR2 YNFKEQ. V trimming: 2 bases; J trimming: 3 bases; junction bases outside the gene matches: 0. The CDR3 DNA follows: TGTGCCAGCAGCCAAACAGGGGGCTACGAGCAGTACTTC. Translated: CASSQTGGYEQYF.

The rearrangement links TRBV7-9 to TRBJ2-1, with D uncertain. The germline V gene encodes CDR1 SEHNR and CDR2 FQNEAQ (reference sequence). V gave up 3 bases and J gave up 0 bases, with 9 bases separating them. There are 15 residues in the CDR3. CDR3 in amino acids: CASSFGGGSYNEQFF. CDR3 nucleotides: TGTGCCAGCAGCTTCGGCGGCGGCTCCTACAATGAGCAGTTCTTC.

The chain links TRBV12-3 or TRBV12-4 to TRBJ1-2; D may be TRBD1 (6 bases). Trimming stripped 2 bases from V and 8 bases from J, with 12 bases between. The length of the CDR3 is 13 residues. The CDR3 nucleotides read TGTGCCAGCAGTTTATTCCCAGGGGAGGGCTACACCTTC. This translates into CASSLFPGEGYTF.

CDR3 in amino acids: CASSLPGLAREQYF. The CDR3 nucleotides are TGTGCCAGCAGCCTACCGGGACTAGCGCGCGAGCAGTACTTC. The chain is built from TRBV28 and TRBJ2-7, with 10 bases lining up with TRBD2. The V segment lost 6 bases and the J segment 6 bases; nucleotides outside the gene matches: 8. The CDR3 covers 14 residues. CDR1 is MDHEN, CDR2 SYDVKM, per germline.

In this sample, this clone turned up a few times. The V call is TRBV6-5, the J call TRBJ2-3, with D perhaps TRBD2 (5 bases). Germline CDR1 reads MNHEY; CDR2 reads SVGAGI. This CDR3 is built from 13 residues. V lost 3 bases and J lost 10, with 14 bases in between. The DNA for the CDR3 is TGTGCCAGCAGTTATGACCGTCTCGGGGCGCAGTATTTT. It specifies CASSYDRLGAQYF.

V usage is TRBV6-2 or TRBV6-3 and J usage is TRBJ2-5, with D perhaps matching TRBD2 (6 bases). The germline V and J ends were trimmed by 0 bases and 5 bases, with 10 bases remaining between them. Germline-derived CDR1 and CDR2 are MNHEY and SVGEGT. The CDR3 contains 14 residues. The CDR3 spells CASSYSTDYETQYF. The CDR3, as DNA: TGTGCCAGCAGTTACTCTACGGACTATGAGACCCAGTACTTC.

This chain connects TRBV2 to TRBJ2-2; 8 bases map to TRBD1. CDR1 and CDR2 from the germline V gene are SNHLY and FYNNEI. With 2 bases clipped from V and 4 bases from J, the junction kept 6 bases outside the gene matches. The CDR3 spans 16 residues. CDR3 nucleotides: TGTGCCAGCAGTGAATTTGGGCAGGGGGCCACCGGGGAGCTGTTTTTT. This gives the protein CASSEFGQGATGELFF.

The chain recombines TRBV19 with TRBJ1-3; D unresolved. Germline V gene data show CDR1 as LNHDA and CDR2 as SQIVND (reference sequence). This CDR3 spans 16 amino acids. The V end was cut by 6 bases, the J end by 0 bases, with 15 bases between. CDR3 in amino acids: CASSLRGWTSGNTIYF. In DNA form, the CDR3 reads TGTGCCAGTAGCCTGCGGGGATGGACCTCTGGAAACACCATATATTTT.

The chain recombines TRBV27 with TRBJ1-2, with D tentatively TRBD1 (6 bases). The CDR3 totals 13 residues. V was trimmed by 10 bases and J by 4 bases, leaving 16 bases between them. CDR1 and CDR2 (germline): MNHEY, SMNVEV (reference sequence). CDR3 sequence: CATPTRGPYGYTF. CDR3 sequence (DNA): TGTGCCACCCCCACCAGGGGCCCCTATGGCTACACCTTC.

As concerns this clone: The junction differs from germline at one of its ends, possibly a read error. The chain couples TRBV7-7 to TRBJ2-1, with TRBD2 as a possible D gene (6 bases). Germline CDR1 reads SSHAT; CDR2 reads FNYEAQ (reference sequence). The CDR3 totals 14 residues. The CDR3 bases are TGTGCTAGCAGCTTAGCCGGGACTTCAAGTGAGCAGTTCTTC. It encodes CASSLAGTSSEQFF.

This clone was counted once. V gene TRBV6-5 combines with J gene TRBJ1-3; TRBD1 agrees at 11 bases. The CDR3 is made up of 14 amino acids. V lost 2 bases to trimming and J lost 9 bases; unmatched junction nucleotides: 3. CDR1 and CDR2 from the germline V gene are MNHEY and SVGAGI. The chain's CDR3 is CASSYGTGGPTIYF. The CDR3 DNA is TGTGCCAGCAGTTACGGGACAGGGGGACCCACCATATATTTT.

In its sample, this clone was seen once. This chain joins TRBV18 and TRBJ1-1; D unresolved. V was clipped by 2 bases and J by 4 bases, with 11 bases between them. The CDR3 covers 14 residues. Germline assignment: CDR1 KGHSH and CDR2 LQKENI. CDR3 DNA: TGTGCCAGCTCACCATTCGGGGAGACCACTGAAGCTTTCTTT. The encoded protein is CASSPFGETTEAFF.

This clone was seen a handful of times. The chain couples TRBV5-1 to TRBJ1-3; D gene unclear. The germline V gene encodes CDR1 SGHRS and CDR2 YFSETQ. This CDR3 is built from 14 residues. Trimming removed 5 bases at V and 0 bases at J, with 9 bases between. The CDR3 protein is CASRKTDSGNTIYF. CDR3 DNA: TGCGCCAGCAGGAAAACAGACTCTGGAAACACCATATATTTT. The full variable domain, with the rest looked up from reference TRBV5-1 and TRBJ1-3, is KAGVTQTPRYLIKTRGQQVTLSCSPISGHRSVSWYQQTPGQGLQFLFEYFSETQRNKGNFPGRFSGRQFSNSRSEMNVSTLELGDSALYLCASRKTDSGNTIYFGEGSWLTVV.

The sample holds one count of this clone. The chain uses TRBV6-6 and TRBJ1-3, with a weak D call TRBD1 (6 bases). This CDR3 is 16 amino acids long. Germline loops: CDR1 MNHNY, CDR2 SVGAGI (reference sequence). V lost 6 bases, J lost 2 bases, and 17 bases lay in between. DNA for the CDR3: TGTGCCAGCAGCCGAGGCCCAACAGGGACTGGAAACACCATATATTTT. Translated: CASSRGPTGTGNTIYF.

J is TRBJ2-2 and V is TRBV18, with TRBD2 matching 10 bases. Trimming at V came to 6 bases and at J to 2 bases, leaving 6 bases not matched to a gene. CDR3 size: 16 residues. Per the germline V gene, CDR1 is KGHSH and CDR2 is LQKENI. CDR3 nucleotides: TGTGCCAGCTCCCACGGACTAGCGGAAAACACCGGGGAGCTGTTTTTT. This encodes CASSHGLAENTGELFF. Supplemented by reference TRBV18 and TRBJ2-2, the full variable domain reads NAGVMQNPRHLVRRRGQEARLRCSPMKGHSHVYWYRQLPEEGLKFMVYLQKENIIDESGMPKERFSAEFPKEGPSILRIQQVVRGDSAAYFCASSHGLAENTGELFFGEGSRLTVL.

V and J are TRBV7-9 and TRBJ1-3; D is possibly TRBD1 (5 bases). The CDR3 is made up of 13 amino acids. CDR1 SEHNR and CDR2 FQNEAQ come from the germline V gene (reference sequence). Trimming removed 8 bases at V and 4 bases at J, with 12 bases between. The CDR3, as DNA: TGTGCCAGCCGTCAGGGCAGCGGAAACACCATATATTTT. Amino acids: CASRQGSGNTIYF.

The gene calls are TRBV5-1 and TRBJ2-3; the D gene is possibly TRBD2 (5 bases). Germline CDR1 SGHRS, CDR2 YFSETQ. The CDR3 has 16 residues. V was shortened by 0 bases and J by 3 bases, with 14 bases between the two germline ends. CDR3 sequence (DNA): TGCGCCAGCAGCTTGGTAGCGTTAGGAGGTACAGATACGCAGTATTTT. This translates into CASSLVALGGTDTQYF.

This clone was observed a handful of times. V is TRBV7-9 and J is TRBJ2-7; 13 bases are a match to TRBD2. The CDR3 is 14 amino acids. V lost 5 bases to trimming and J lost 6 bases; unmatched junction nucleotides: 4. Germline lookup yields CDR1 SEHNR and CDR2 FQNEAQ (reference sequence). The CDR3 region has the DNA TGTGCCAGCAGCCGGACTAGCGGGAGTAGCGAGCAGTACTTC. Its protein is CASSRTSGSSEQYF.